The 8 T cell receptor beta chains given below trace back to one sample, sequenced in a study of control samples from healthy donors and cancer patients. Sequencing used immunoSEQ multiplex PCR; TCRdb keeps in-frame clones, though not all of them. The sample carries 70,000 to 80,000 clones, roughly 89% recorded once. The sample consisted of PBMCs. The receptors shown here come from a woman aged 60-75 years with head and neck cancer.

DNA for the CDR3: TGTGCCAGCAGCTTATTTCGGGCCGCACGGATGAACACTGAAGCTTTCTTT. Residues: CASSLFRAARMNTEAFF. V is TRBV13 and J is TRBJ1-1; D is ambiguous. Between the trimmed V and J ends, which lost 2 bases and 0 bases, there was a span of 16 bases. Germline V CDR1 and CDR2: PRHDT, FYEKMQ (reference sequence). This CDR3 is built from 17 residues.

V and J are TRBV11-3 and TRBJ2-5, with 7 bases lining up with TRBD1. The CDR3 runs 16 residues. Germline V gene data show CDR1 as SGHNT and CDR2 as YENEEA. V lost 0 bases and J lost 7; bases outside the gene matches: 11. CDR3 sequence reads: CASSLDAGTVKGTQYF. The DNA of the CDR3 is TGTGCCAGCAGCTTAGACGCAGGGACAGTTAAAGGGACCCAGTACTTC.

The rearrangement links TRBV15 to TRBJ2-2; perhaps TRBD1 as D (6 bases). The V end lost 1 base, the J end lost 6 bases, and 9 bases lay between the germline ends. CDR1 is LNHNV, CDR2 YYDKDF, per germline (reference sequence). The CDR3 is 14 residues long. This chain's CDR3 is CATSRVQGAGELFF. CDR3 nucleotides: TGTGCCACCAGCAGAGTACAGGGTGCCGGGGAGCTGTTTTTT.

This sequence joins TRBV6-6 and TRBJ1-1, with D unclear. Trimming removed 2 bases from V and 0 bases from J, with 10 bases in between. Germline V CDR1 and CDR2: MNHNY, SVGAGI (reference sequence). The CDR3 has 15 amino acids. CDR3 sequence: CASSYHTSLNTEAFF. In DNA form, the CDR3 reads TGTGCCAGCAGTTACCATACTTCGTTGAACACTGAAGCTTTCTTT.

This chain uses TRBV2 with TRBJ2-2; TRBD1 or TRBD2 may be the D gene (7 bases each). This CDR3 is 17 amino acids long. The V and J ends lost 9 bases and 4 bases respectively, with 24 bases between them. CDR1 SNHLY and CDR2 FYNNEI come from the germline V gene. DNA for the CDR3: TGTGCCAGTCAGCGGGACAGCTCTTCCATCGTCACCGGGGAGCTGTTTTTT. It encodes CASQRDSSSIVTGELFF.

The CDR3 region is CASSPADRRAGELFF. In nucleotides, the CDR3 is TGTGCCAGCAGCCCTGCGGACCGCAGGGCCGGGGAGCTGTTTTTT. The V and J genes are TRBV11-1 and TRBJ2-2, with D possibly matching TRBD1 (5 bases). Germline assignment: CDR1 SGHAT and CDR2 FQDESV (reference sequence). Trimming took off 5 bases at V and 6 bases at J, with 16 bases between the two ends. This CDR3 comprises 15 residues.

V and J are TRBV3-1 (or the pseudogene TRBV3-2) and TRBJ1-6, with D unclear. Germline V CDR1 and CDR2: LGHDT, YNNKEL (reference sequence). V lost 4 bases to trimming and J lost 8 bases, with 9 bases between them. This CDR3 has 13 amino acids. This CDR3 is CASSPSLDSPLHF. Here the CDR3 DNA reads TGTGCCAGCAGCCCCTCTTTGGATTCACCCCTCCACTTT.

This clone was recorded only once. The chain has TRBV10-3 and TRBJ2-1, with 10 bases lining up with TRBD2. This CDR3 contains 16 residues. In germline, CDR1 is ENHRY, CDR2 SYGVKD. V gave up 10 bases and J gave up 4 bases; unmatched junction bases: 13. The CDR3 sequence is CATKSGGLAHYNEQFF. The CDR3 region has the DNA TGTGCCACAAAATCGGGGGGACTAGCGCATTACAATGAGCAGTTCTTC.